The following is a T cell receptor (beta chain) sequence with its context. Original processing methods: Estimates of nucleated cell counts were drawn from the amplification of reference gene primers. Assay used: immunoSEQ multiplex PCR; TCRdb lists only in-frame clones, some missing. V, J and clone size are taken as reported in that table, and D and trimming were inferred from the DNA itself. Of about 250,000 clones in the sample, about 73% are singletons; the top ten hold 3.3%. The data were obtained in a study of blood T cell repertoires in COVID-19. V was pared by 5 bases and J by 6 bases, with 11 bases between. The V gene's germline CDR1 is LGHNT and CDR2 FRNRAP. This CDR3 has 13 amino acids.

Specimen: peripheral blood. The source is a woman of 80 years or more with acute or convalescent COVID-19. This chain joins TRBV12-5 and TRBJ2-1; perhaps TRBD2 as D (6 bases). In DNA, the CDR3 is TGTGCTAGTGGTCTAGGTAGCGGCAATGAGCAGTTCTTC. Its translation: CASGLGSGNEQFF.